Listed below are T cell receptor beta chains from one sample, sequenced in a study of blood T cell repertoires in COVID-19. Here immunoSEQ multiplex PCR was the method, and the copy in TCRdb shows in-frame clones only, minus some. Of about 79,000 clones listed, roughly 89% are singletons. Input material: peripheral blood. The receptors stem from a man aged 65-85 years with active or convalescent COVID-19. Each CDR3 is given with its conserved first and last residue. The D gene is left open where the match is weak. Rows may omit the clone size; those that give it use once, few, many or a size class.

j_gene: TRBJ2-3; v_gene: TRBV27; d_gene: NA; abundance: NA; CDR3nt: TGTGCCAGCAGTCCCAGGGGTTCTGGAGATACGCAGTATTTT; CDR3aa: CASSPRGSGDTQYF
j_gene: TRBJ1-2; v_gene: TRBV5-1; d_gene: TRBD1; abundance: NA; CDR3nt: TGCGCCAGCAGCTTAACCCTGACAGGGATCGGCTACACCTTC; CDR3aa: CASSLTLTGIGYTF
j_gene: TRBJ2-1; v_gene: TRBV2; d_gene: TRBD2; abundance: NA; CDR3nt: TGTGCCAGGGGAACCCAAGGAGCGGGAGTTAGTGATGAGCAGTTCTTC; CDR3aa: CARGTQGAGVSDEQFF
j_gene: TRBJ1-6; v_gene: TRBV7-2; d_gene: NA; abundance: NA; CDR3nt: TGTGCCAGCAGCTTAGCTGGTGAGGCCTCACCCCTCCACTTT; CDR3aa: CASSLAGEASPLHF
j_gene: TRBJ2-3; v_gene: TRBV19; d_gene: NA; abundance: NA; CDR3nt: TGTGCCAGTAGTATCATGGGGGCTAACACAGATACGCAGTATTTT; CDR3aa: CASSIMGANTDTQYF
j_gene: TRBJ2-1; v_gene: TRBV11-2; d_gene: NA; abundance: NA; CDR3nt: TGTGCCAGCAGCCTCGGAGGTGCTAGCGAGAATGAGCAGTTCTTC; CDR3aa: CASSLGGASENEQFF
j_gene: TRBJ2-2; v_gene: TRBV20-1; d_gene: NA; abundance: NA; CDR3nt: TGCAGTGCTAGTACTCCGGACTACTGGGGCGGGGAGCTGTTTTTT; CDR3aa: CSASTPDYWGGELFF
j_gene: TRBJ1-4; v_gene: TRBV4-1; d_gene: NA; abundance: NA; CDR3nt: TGCGCCAGCAGCCAAGAAACCAGGGTAAAACTGTTTTTT; CDR3aa: CASSQETRVKLFF
j_gene: TRBJ1-2; v_gene: TRBV24-1; d_gene: TRBD1; abundance: NA; CDR3nt: TGTGCCACCAGTGACTACAGGACAGGGGCCACGGTAAGCTATGGCTACACCTTC; CDR3aa: CATSDYRTGATVSYGYTF
j_gene: TRBJ1-5; v_gene: TRBV5-5; d_gene: NA; abundance: NA; CDR3nt: TGTGCCAGCAGCCGAGGAGGTGGAAATCAGCCCCAGCATTTT; CDR3aa: CASSRGGGNQPQHF
j_gene: TRBJ1-2; v_gene: TRBV6-2/TRBV6-3; d_gene: NA; abundance: NA; CDR3nt: TGTGCCAGCAGTGAGAGGGGGGGCGTCCCTTATGGCTACACCTTC; CDR3aa: CASSERGGVPYGYTF
j_gene: TRBJ2-1; v_gene: TRBV2; d_gene: TRBD2; abundance: NA; CDR3nt: TGTGCCAGCATTTACAGCGGGAGAGGGGAGCAGTTCTTC; CDR3aa: CASIYSGRGEQFF
j_gene: TRBJ2-5; v_gene: TRBV29-1; d_gene: NA; abundance: NA; CDR3nt: TGCAGCGCGGCCGCCTCGACAGCGAAAGAGACCCAGTACTTC; CDR3aa: CSAAASTAKETQYF
j_gene: TRBJ2-3; v_gene: TRBV28; d_gene: NA; abundance: NA; CDR3nt: TGTGCCAGCAGCGGTGCTACTAGCTCCCCAGATACGCAGTATTTT; CDR3aa: CASSGATSSPDTQYF
j_gene: TRBJ1-6; v_gene: TRBV27; d_gene: NA; abundance: few; CDR3nt: TGTGCCAGCAGATTGACAGGACCATATAATTCACCCCTCCACTTT; CDR3aa: CASRLTGPYNSPLHF
j_gene: TRBJ1-1; v_gene: TRBV29-1; d_gene: NA; abundance: NA; CDR3nt: TGCAGCGTTTCACCCATGTTTAGCACTGAAGCTTTCTTT; CDR3aa: CSVSPMFSTEAFF
j_gene: TRBJ1-1; v_gene: TRBV5-1; d_gene: TRBD1; abundance: NA; CDR3nt: TGCGCCAGCAAGGGACAGCAACTCGAAGCTTTCTTT; CDR3aa: CASKGQQLEAFF
j_gene: TRBJ1-1; v_gene: TRBV4-1; d_gene: NA; abundance: NA; CDR3nt: TGCGCCAGCAGCCAACTGCTTCAGGGTTACACTGAAGCTTTCTTT; CDR3aa: CASSQLLQGYTEAFF
j_gene: TRBJ2-1; v_gene: TRBV4-2; d_gene: TRBD2; abundance: NA; CDR3nt: TGTGCCAGCAGCCAAGTCATAGCGGGAGGCTACAATGAGCAGTTCTTC; CDR3aa: CASSQVIAGGYNEQFF
j_gene: TRBJ1-3; v_gene: TRBV28; d_gene: NA; abundance: NA; CDR3nt: TGTGCCAGCAGTTTTGCGGGACGAAACACCATATATTTT; CDR3aa: CASSFAGRNTIYF
j_gene: TRBJ1-1; v_gene: TRBV7-2; d_gene: NA; abundance: NA; CDR3nt: TGTGCCAGCAGCTTAAACATGGCTGAAGCTTTCTTT; CDR3aa: CASSLNMAEAFF
j_gene: TRBJ2-7; v_gene: TRBV5-4; d_gene: NA; abundance: NA; CDR3nt: TGTGCCAGCAGCTTGGGTGAGAACCCCTACGAGCAGTACTTC; CDR3aa: CASSLGENPYEQYF
j_gene: TRBJ1-3; v_gene: TRBV21-1; d_gene: NA; abundance: NA; CDR3nt: TGTGCCAGGCCACCTGGGGGGGATAAAGGCGGCAACTCTGGAAACACCATATATTTT; CDR3aa: CARPPGGDKGGNSGNTIYF
j_gene: TRBJ1-2; v_gene: TRBV27; d_gene: NA; abundance: NA; CDR3nt: TGTGCCAGCAGTCCCGCTGGGGCAGCTGGCTACACCTTC; CDR3aa: CASSPAGAAGYTF
j_gene: TRBJ1-5; v_gene: TRBV28; d_gene: TRBD1; abundance: NA; CDR3nt: TGTGCCAGCAACCGGGACAGGGGTCAGCCCCAGCATTTT; CDR3aa: CASNRDRGQPQHF
j_gene: TRBJ2-2; v_gene: TRBV18; d_gene: TRBD1; abundance: NA; CDR3nt: TGTGCCAGCTCACAGACGGGACAGACGACCGGGGAGCTGTTTTTT; CDR3aa: CASSQTGQTTGELFF
j_gene: TRBJ2-2; v_gene: TRBV5-1; d_gene: NA; abundance: NA; CDR3nt: TGCGCCAGCAGCTTGTACGGGATCACCGGGGAGCTGTTTTTT; CDR3aa: CASSLYGITGELFF
j_gene: TRBJ1-4; v_gene: TRBV9; d_gene: NA; abundance: NA; CDR3nt: TGTGCCAGCAGCCAACAGCCAACTAATGAAAAACTGTTTTTT; CDR3aa: CASSQQPTNEKLFF
j_gene: TRBJ1-3; v_gene: TRBV5-1; d_gene: NA; abundance: NA; CDR3nt: TGCGCCAGCAGCACCGAGACTGGAAACACCATATATTTT; CDR3aa: CASSTETGNTIYF
j_gene: TRBJ1-5; v_gene: TRBV6-4; d_gene: NA; abundance: NA; CDR3nt: TGTGCCAGCAGCCGGGAATTAGGTCAGCCCCAGCATTTT; CDR3aa: CASSRELGQPQHF
j_gene: TRBJ2-2; v_gene: TRBV5-1; d_gene: NA; abundance: once; CDR3nt: TGCGCCAGCAGCCTCACTTCATTCGTCTTTCGACGGGCGGGCACCGGGGAGCTGTTTTTT; CDR3aa: CASSLTSFVFRRAGTGELFF
j_gene: TRBJ2-3; v_gene: TRBV6-1; d_gene: TRBD2; abundance: NA; CDR3nt: TGTGCCAGCAGTGAAAGCGGGAGTTATCTAGATACGCAGTATTTT; CDR3aa: CASSESGSYLDTQYF
j_gene: TRBJ1-2; v_gene: TRBV15; d_gene: NA; abundance: NA; CDR3nt: TGTGCCACCAGCAACTTCAGGGATGACTATGGCTACACCTTC; CDR3aa: CATSNFRDDYGYTF
j_gene: TRBJ1-1; v_gene: TRBV7-9; d_gene: NA; abundance: NA; CDR3nt: TGTGCCAGCAGCTTACAGGCGAACACTGAAGCTTTCTTT; CDR3aa: CASSLQANTEAFF
j_gene: TRBJ2-1; v_gene: TRBV11-2; d_gene: TRBD2; abundance: NA; CDR3nt: TGTGCCAGCAGCTTAGCGGGTCTAGCGGGAAGAAGTGAGCAGTTCTTC; CDR3aa: CASSLAGLAGRSEQFF
j_gene: TRBJ2-3; v_gene: TRBV3-1/TRBV3-2; d_gene: TRBD2; abundance: NA; CDR3nt: TGTGCCAGCAGCCAAGATCTAGTAGCGGGTAGCACAGATACGCAGTATTTT; CDR3aa: CASSQDLVAGSTDTQYF
j_gene: TRBJ1-1; v_gene: TRBV10-3; d_gene: NA; abundance: NA; CDR3nt: TGTGCCATCAGTCGGCTTAAGGGGGGGGACACTGAAGCTTTCTTT; CDR3aa: CAISRLKGGDTEAFF
j_gene: TRBJ1-1; v_gene: TRBV15; d_gene: NA; abundance: NA; CDR3nt: TGTGCCACCAGCAGGGGGGGAGGTGAAGCTTTCTTT; CDR3aa: CATSRGGGEAFF
j_gene: TRBJ2-7; v_gene: TRBV7-9; d_gene: NA; abundance: NA; CDR3nt: TGTGCCAGCAGTGGGGGGAGGACCCCCTACGAGCAGTACTTC; CDR3aa: CASSGGRTPYEQYF
j_gene: TRBJ2-7; v_gene: TRBV6-5; d_gene: TRBD1; abundance: NA; CDR3nt: TGTGCCAGCAGTTACGACAGGGGATACGAGCAGTACTTC; CDR3aa: CASSYDRGYEQYF
j_gene: TRBJ2-3; v_gene: TRBV2; d_gene: NA; abundance: NA; CDR3nt: TGTGCCAGCAGTGAGTCTACGAGCACAGATACGCAGTATTTT; CDR3aa: CASSESTSTDTQYF
j_gene: TRBJ2-7; v_gene: TRBV27; d_gene: NA; abundance: NA; CDR3nt: TGTGCCAGCAGCGGATTATGGTTGGGGCACTACGAGCAGTACTTC; CDR3aa: CASSGLWLGHYEQYF
j_gene: TRBJ2-7; v_gene: TRBV19; d_gene: TRBD1; abundance: NA; CDR3nt: TGTGCCAGTAGTATCCGAATACAGGGGGCCTCCTACGAGCAGTACTTC; CDR3aa: CASSIRIQGASYEQYF
j_gene: TRBJ2-3; v_gene: TRBV27; d_gene: NA; abundance: NA; CDR3nt: TGTGCCAGCAGGAGAACCCGATTCTCTGATACGCAGTATTTT; CDR3aa: CASRRTRFSDTQYF
j_gene: TRBJ2-1; v_gene: TRBV18; d_gene: TRBD2; abundance: NA; CDR3nt: TGTGCCAGCTCACGACCGGGACTAGCCTTCAATGAGCAGTTCTTC; CDR3aa: CASSRPGLAFNEQFF
j_gene: TRBJ1-6; v_gene: TRBV7-9; d_gene: NA; abundance: NA; CDR3nt: TGTGCCAGCAGCTTGGGGACACCAGACTCTTCACCCCTCCACTTT; CDR3aa: CASSLGTPDSSPLHF
j_gene: TRBJ1-1; v_gene: TRBV6-2/TRBV6-3; d_gene: TRBD1; abundance: once; CDR3nt: TGTGCCAGCAGTGACCCGGGACAGGGGATAAATGAAGCTTTCTTT; CDR3aa: CASSDPGQGINEAFF
j_gene: TRBJ1-2; v_gene: TRBV28; d_gene: NA; abundance: NA; CDR3nt: TGTGCCAGCAGTCGTAGTTATGGCTACACCTTC; CDR3aa: CASSRSYGYTF
j_gene: TRBJ2-1; v_gene: TRBV2; d_gene: TRBD2; abundance: NA; CDR3nt: TGTGCCAGCAGAGTCAGGGAGGGCACCTACAATGAGCAGTTCTTC; CDR3aa: CASRVREGTYNEQFF
j_gene: TRBJ2-7; v_gene: TRBV7-9; d_gene: TRBD1; abundance: NA; CDR3nt: TGTGCCAGCAGCCCTATCATATCCCCGGGACAGGGAGCCTACGAGCAGTACTTC; CDR3aa: CASSPIISPGQGAYEQYF
j_gene: TRBJ1-1; v_gene: TRBV25-1; d_gene: NA; abundance: NA; CDR3nt: TGTGCCAGCGGGGGGTTTATGAACACTGAAGCTTTCTTT; CDR3aa: CASGGFMNTEAFF
j_gene: TRBJ1-2; v_gene: TRBV12-3/TRBV12-4; d_gene: NA; abundance: NA; CDR3nt: TGTGCCAGCAGTCCTGGTGAGGTTTGGGGCTACACCTTC; CDR3aa: CASSPGEVWGYTF
j_gene: TRBJ1-6; v_gene: TRBV18; d_gene: NA; abundance: NA; CDR3nt: TGTGCCAGCTCACCTAACAAGGAGTCACCCCTCCACTTT; CDR3aa: CASSPNKESPLHF